This entry lists 23 T cell receptor beta chains sequenced from one sample in a study of T cell repertoires in aging, cancer and after chemotherapy. A mixed TRB-A/B primer pool amplified rearranged TRB by multiplex touch-down PCR. TCRdb passed the multiplex PCR reads through MiXCR, listing each CDR3 protein once. This table holds 4,500 to 5,000 distinct CDR3 sequences, about a quarter found once. Amplification of TCR beta used genomic DNA extracted from peripheral blood. The sample taken for sequencing was blood. These receptors were collected from a human donor with a blood cancer.

V is TRBV6-1 and J is TRBJ2-3, with 10 positions matching TRBD2. The germline CDR1 and CDR2 sequences are MNHNS and SASEGT. CDR3 length equals 17 residues. Trimming took 1 base from V and 5 from J; bases not matched to a gene: 9. CDR3 loop: CASSEVLLAGVGDTQYF. For the CDR3, the DNA is TGTGCCAGCAGTGAAGTCCTCCTAGCGGGGGTTGGAGATACGCAGTATTTT.

By sample share, this clonotype is medium-sized (0.01 to 0.1%). V gene TRBV30 combines with J gene TRBJ2-5; a possible D gene is TRBD2 (6 bases). The CDR3 length is 15 residues. V lost 2 bases and J lost 6, with 19 bases in between. Germline CDR1 and CDR2: GTSNPN and SVGIG (reference sequence). The CDR3 reads CAWSKTTGTQQTQYF. In DNA, the CDR3 is TGTGCCTGGAGTAAAACGACCGGGACTCAACAGACCCAGTACTTC.

The chain carries TRBV6-5 and TRBJ1-3; D not certain. The CDR3 is made up of 15 amino acids. Trimming removed 6 bases at V and 0 bases at J, with 12 bases between. Germline V lookup: CDR1 MNHEY, CDR2 SVGAGI. The CDR3 DNA reads TGTGCCAGCAGCTGCGCGGGGTACTCTGGAAACACCATATATTTT. Encoded protein: CASSCAGYSGNTIYF.

This chain links TRBV27 with TRBJ2-1, with D hard to call. Germline V gene data show CDR1 as MNHEY and CDR2 as SMNVEV (reference sequence). Deletions cut 2 bases from V and 2 bases from J, with 7 bases between. The CDR3 loop spans 14 amino acids. In nucleotides, the CDR3 is TGTGCCAGCAGTTTACTCCAGGCCTACAATGAGCAGTTCTTC. Translated: CASSLLQAYNEQFF.

The gene calls are TRBV18 and TRBJ1-5; 7 nucleotides line up with TRBD1. J lost 0 bases, V lost 4 bases, and 12 bases had no gene match. Germline V gene lookup returns CDR1 KGHSH and CDR2 LQKENI. The CDR3 spans 18 residues. CDR3 DNA: TGTGCCAGCTCACGCACGACAGGGTATTTCGATAGCAATCAGCCCCAGCATTTT. Translating gives CASSRTTGYFDSNQPQHF.

The chain uses TRBV5-1 and TRBJ2-3; no reliable D call. The ends were cut back, 6 bases at V and 0 bases at J, with 11 bases in the middle. The CDR3 length is 14 residues. CDR1 SGHRS and CDR2 YFSETQ come from the germline V gene. CDR3 loop: CASKASSSTDTQYF. Written as DNA, the CDR3 is TGCGCCAGCAAAGCGTCATCTAGCACAGATACGCAGTATTTT.

This clonotype has more than one count but fewer than ten. This rearrangement joins TRBV11-3 to TRBJ1-2; D not resolved. The CDR3 consists of 15 residues. V lost 2 bases and J lost 4, with 14 bases in between. CDR1 is SGHNT, CDR2 YENEEA, per germline. This CDR3 reads CASSLYPGSRYGYTF. In DNA form, the CDR3 reads TGTGCCAGCAGCTTATATCCGGGCTCCCGCTATGGCTACACCTTC.

This clonotype turned up a few times. The chain employs TRBV7-9 and TRBJ2-7; the D gene is possibly TRBD1 (6 bases). The CDR3 consists of 12 residues. V was cut by 10 bases and J by 5 bases, with 15 bases left in between. The germline V gene has CDR1 SEHNR and CDR2 FQNEAQ (reference sequence). The CDR3 spells CAIGQGFNEQYF. In DNA form, the CDR3 reads TGTGCCATCGGTCAGGGGTTCAACGAGCAGTACTTC.

The CDR3 reads CASSPWPAGVGEQYF. CDR3 coding DNA: TGTGCCAGCAGCCCCTGGCCGGCGGGGGTTGGCGAGCAGTACTTC. This chain uses TRBV7-6 with TRBJ2-7, with 7 bases identical to TRBD2. This CDR3 spans 15 amino acids. CDR1 SGHVS and CDR2 FNYEAQ come from the germline V gene. V lost 5 bases to trimming and J lost 6 bases; unmatched junction nucleotides: 13.

This chain connects TRBV6-4 to TRBJ2-4; TRBD1 aligns across 7 bases. Germline V gives CDR1 MRHNA, CDR2 SNTAGT. The CDR3 is 15 residues long. J was trimmed by 1 base and V by 4 bases; bases with no gene match: 4. CDR3 in amino acids: CASSGQGTAKNIQYF. The CDR3 DNA sequence: TGTGCCAGCAGTGGACAGGGTACCGCCAAAAACATTCAGTACTTC.

This clonotype was found a few times. The V gene is TRBV27, the J gene TRBJ2-7; D possibly uses TRBD1 or TRBD2 (5 bases each). CDR3 length: 13 amino acids. V lost 4 bases and J 1 base, leaving 8 bases between the germline ends. Germline V CDR1 and CDR2: MNHEY, SMNVEV (reference sequence). As DNA, the CDR3 is TGTGCCAGCAGTTCGGGGACGTCCTACGAGCAGTACTTC. This gives the protein CASSSGTSYEQYF.

The chain is built from TRBV6-1 and TRBJ1-2; D gene unclear. Germline V gene sequence: CDR1 MNHNS, CDR2 SASEGT. There are 13 residues in the CDR3. Trimming shortened V by 2 bases and J by 4 bases, and 8 bases separated the two germline ends. Here the CDR3 DNA reads TGTGCCAGCAGTGAATCGGCAGGCTATGGCTACACCTTC. It codes for CASSESAGYGYTF.

This clonotype was counted between two and nine times. V usage is TRBV6-1 and J usage is TRBJ1-1; D gene ambiguous. This CDR3 has 12 residues. V lost 6 bases and J lost 8, with 13 bases in between. CDR1 and CDR2 (germline): MNHNS, SASEGT. Here the CDR3 DNA reads TGTGCCAGCAGCGCCTACGGGTGGGAAGCTTTCTTT. Translating it yields CASSAYGWEAFF.

This clonotype showed up just a few times. This chain links TRBV27 with TRBJ2-3, with TRBD1 identical over 10 bases. CDR1 and CDR2 (germline): MNHEY, SMNVEV (reference sequence). The CDR3 runs to 14 residues. With V trimmed by 3 bases and J by 8 bases, 5 bases remained unmatched. CDR3 sequence reads: CASSFGDRGSTQYF. As DNA, the CDR3 is TGTGCCAGCAGTTTTGGGGACAGGGGCTCTACGCAGTATTTT.

This clonotype has only a few counts. This chain joins TRBV10-3 and TRBJ2-5; D gene uncertain. The germline CDR1 and CDR2 sequences are ENHRY and SYGVKD. The CDR3 is 13 amino acids. V shed 5 bases and J shed 5 bases, with 12 bases lying between them. As DNA, the CDR3 is TGTGCCATCAGTACACAGAGTTTGGAGACCCAGTACTTC. Amino acids: CAISTQSLETQYF.

V and J are TRBV5-4 and TRBJ2-5; D ambiguous. V lost 0 bases and J lost 2, with 2 bases in between. Germline CDR1 SGHNT, CDR2 YYREEE (reference sequence). This CDR3 is built from 12 residues. The DNA for the CDR3 is TGTGCCAGCAGCTTGGGACAAGAGACCCAGTACTTC. It specifies CASSLGQETQYF. Drawing the rest from reference TRBV5-4 and TRBJ2-5, the complete variable domain is ETGVTQSPTHLIKTRGQQVTLRCSSQSGHNTVSWYQQALGQGPQFIFQYYREEENGRGNFPPRFSGLQFPNYSSELNVNALELDDSALYLCASSLGQETQYFGPGTRLLVL.

As concerns this clonotype: An end of the junction does not agree with germline; a read error may underlie this. V is TRBV6-5 and J is TRBJ1-6, with D possibly TRBD1 on 5 matching bases. This CDR3 has 15 amino acids. Per the germline V gene, CDR1 is MNHEY and CDR2 is SVGAGI. CDR3 nucleotide sequence: TGTGCCAGCAACTACGGAGGGGCCCGGGGTTCACCCATCCACTTT. Translating it yields CASNYGGARGSPIHF.

This clonotype was seen only a few times. This chain connects TRBV27 to TRBJ2-7; D gene unclear. The ends were cut back, 2 bases at V and 5 bases at J, with 22 bases in the middle. Germline CDR1 MNHEY, CDR2 SMNVEV (reference sequence). The CDR3 totals 17 residues. The CDR3 nucleotides read TGTGCCAGCAGTTTAAGGTTCGGGCCAGCCCGCATCCACGAGCAGTACTTC. This gives the protein CASSLRFGPARIHEQYF.

This clonotype was recorded a few times. V usage is TRBV7-2 and J usage is TRBJ1-4, with TRBD1 identical over 7 bases. The germline V gene has CDR1 SGHTA and CDR2 FQGNSA. The length of the CDR3 is 16 residues. Trimming at V came to 1 base and at J to 5 bases, leaving 7 bases not matched to a gene. CDR3 in amino acids: CASSLGPPGQNEKLFF. The CDR3 DNA reads TGTGCCAGCAGCTTAGGGCCACCGGGACAGAATGAAAAACTGTTTTTT.

This clonotype was counted only a few times. The V call is TRBV12-3 or TRBV12-4, the J call TRBJ2-3, with D maybe TRBD2 (6 bases). Trimming took off 7 bases at V and 8 bases at J, with 13 bases between the two ends. This CDR3 contains 12 residues. The CDR3 DNA is TGTGCCAGCACCGCTAGCGTCCGTACGCAGTATTTT. Translated: CASTASVRTQYF.

This chain links TRBV6-5 with TRBJ1-4, with 10 bases lining up with TRBD1. Germline V gives CDR1 MNHEY, CDR2 SVGAGI. CDR3 length: 17 amino acids. V was pared by 0 bases and J by 7 bases, with 8 bases of the junction left unmatched. Here the CDR3 reads CASSYSLDRGYGEKLFF. The CDR3 DNA sequence: TGTGCCAGCAGTTACTCCTTGGACAGGGGGTATGGTGAAAAACTGTTTTTT.

In this sample, this clonotype turned up a few times. The chain uses TRBV6-5 and TRBJ1-2; D gene ambiguous. The V end was cut by 6 bases, the J end by 8 bases, with 13 bases between. This CDR3 has 12 residues. The germline V gene encodes CDR1 MNHEY and CDR2 SVGAGI. CDR3 nucleotide sequence: TGTGCCAGCAGAACCGGTGATCGGGGCTACACCTTC. It specifies CASRTGDRGYTF.

Written as DNA, the CDR3 is TGTGCCAGCTCACCAACCGGGACTAGCGACGAGCAGTACTTC. It translates to CASSPTGTSDEQYF. The chain carries TRBV18 and TRBJ2-7; TRBD2 matches 10 bases. This CDR3 comprises 14 residues. The V and J ends lost 2 bases and 5 bases, in that order; junction bases with no gene match: 3. In germline, CDR1 is KGHSH, CDR2 LQKENI.